The 25 T cell receptor beta chains in this list originate from one sample, sequenced in a study of chemoradiotherapy in HPV16-positive cancers. Measured with immunoSEQ multiplex PCR; TCRdb has only the in-frame clones, and not every one. The sample has around 30,000 clones; 89% are singletons. Sequencing was performed on blood, taken from a patient who underwent chemoradiotherapy. The receptors derive from a human donor with HPV-associated anogenital cancer.

The chain combines TRBV7-9 with TRBJ2-7, with D possibly TRBD1 on 6 matching bases. Deletions cut 6 bases from V and 0 bases from J, with 15 bases between. This CDR3 is built from 15 residues. Germline-derived CDR1 and CDR2 are SEHNR and FQNEAQ (reference sequence). The CDR3 sequence: CASSPNTGNSYEQYF. CDR3 nucleotide sequence: TGTGCCAGCAGTCCAAATACAGGGAACTCCTACGAGCAGTACTTC. Supplemented by reference TRBV7-9 and TRBJ2-7, the full variable domain reads DTGVSQNPRHKITKRGQNVTFRCDPISEHNRLYWYRQTLGQGPEFLTYFQNEAQLEKSRLLSDRFSAERPKGSFSTLEIQRTEQGDSAMYLCASSPNTGNSYEQYFGPGTRLTVT.

The chain recombines TRBV7-9 with TRBJ1-1, with D tentatively TRBD1 (6 bases). The CDR3 consists of 15 residues. Germline assignment: CDR1 SEHNR and CDR2 FQNEAQ (reference sequence). V was cut by 4 bases and J by 0 bases, with 12 bases left in between. The DNA for the CDR3 is TGTGCCAGCAGCTCGGGAACAGGGATGAACACTGAAGCTTTCTTT. Amino acids: CASSSGTGMNTEAFF.

The chain has TRBV7-2 and TRBJ1-2; 9 positions match TRBD1. This CDR3 is built from 14 residues. The V gene end was trimmed by 4 bases and the J gene end by 8 bases; junction bases not matched to a gene: 8. Germline values: CDR1 SGHTA, CDR2 FQGNSA. DNA of the CDR3: TGTGCCAGCAGCTCCTACCGACAGGGGGACGGCTACACCTTC. This codes for CASSSYRQGDGYTF.

The chain uses TRBV27 and TRBJ2-1, with a weak D call TRBD2 (5 bases). The germline CDR1 and CDR2 sequences are MNHEY and SMNVEV (reference sequence). CDR3 length: 17 residues. V was cut by 2 bases and J by 1 base, with 15 bases left in between. In nucleotides, the CDR3 is TGTGCCAGCAGTTTAAGGGTTAGCGCCGTGTCCTACAATGAGCAGTTCTTC. It specifies CASSLRVSAVSYNEQFF.

The genes are TRBV5-5 and TRBJ1-6; no definite D call. The CDR3 is made up of 16 amino acids. The V end lost 4 bases, the J end lost 6 bases, and 17 bases lay between the germline ends. CDR1 and CDR2 from the germline V gene are SGHKS and YYEKEE (reference sequence). The CDR3 DNA is TGTGCCAGCAGCCGAGGTCCAGACACGAGTAATTCACCCCTCCACTTT. Translating gives CASSRGPDTSNSPLHF.

This chain uses TRBV7-2 with TRBJ2-7, with 9 bases lining up with TRBD2. This CDR3 spans 14 amino acids. V dropped 3 bases and J dropped 1; count of bases not matched to a gene: 1. The V gene's germline CDR1 is SGHTA and CDR2 FQGNSA. The CDR3 spells CASSFAGGSYEQYF. The CDR3 DNA is TGTGCCAGCAGCTTTGCGGGAGGGTCCTACGAGCAGTACTTC. The complete variable domain, with remaining parts taken from reference TRBV7-2 and TRBJ2-7, reads GAGVSQSPSNKVTEKGKDVELRCDPISGHTALYWYRQSLGQGLEFLIYFQGNSAPDKSGLPSDRFSAERTGGSVSTLTIQRTQQEDSAVYLCASSFAGGSYEQYFGPGTRLTVT.

The chain recombines TRBV7-2 with TRBJ2-7; D may correspond to TRBD1 or TRBD2 (5 bases each). Germline V gene data show CDR1 as SGHTA and CDR2 as FQGNSA. The CDR3 loop spans 14 amino acids. The V end was cut by 5 bases, the J end by 4 bases, with 15 bases between. The CDR3 nucleotides are TGTGCCAGCAGCGCCGGGACGGGCCCTTACGAGCAGTACTTC. Translation gives CASSAGTGPYEQYF.

J is TRBJ2-7 and V is TRBV27, with TRBD1 matching 8 bases. Trimming at V came to 6 bases and at J to 1 base, leaving 8 bases not matched to a gene. This CDR3 is built from 15 residues. Germline-derived CDR1 and CDR2 are MNHEY and SMNVEV (reference sequence). CDR3 amino acids: CASRLQGAISYEQYF. The CDR3 bases are TGTGCCAGCAGACTCCAGGGGGCTATTTCCTACGAGCAGTACTTC.

J is TRBJ1-1 and V is TRBV25-1; D is unresolved. This CDR3 is built from 12 residues. Germline values: CDR1 MGHDK, CDR2 SYGVNS. V shed 8 bases and J shed 0 bases, with 7 bases lying between them. Here the CDR3 reads CASGRVNTEAFF. The DNA of the CDR3 is TGTGCCAGCGGACGGGTGAACACTGAAGCTTTCTTT.

The chain uses TRBV7-2 and TRBJ2-5, with 7 nucleotides matching TRBD1. J was trimmed by 5 bases and V by 4 bases; bases with no gene match: 10. Germline V gives CDR1 SGHTA, CDR2 FQGNSA. The CDR3 runs to 15 residues. The DNA of the CDR3 is TGTGCCAGCAGCTCTTACGGTGACAGGGTTGAGACCCAGTACTTC. The encoded protein is CASSSYGDRVETQYF.

This clone has just one count. The rearrangement joins TRBV28 to TRBJ1-2; 8 positions match TRBD1. The CDR3 sequence is 15 residues long. Germline V gene sequence: CDR1 MDHEN, CDR2 SYDVKM. J was trimmed by 4 bases and V by 4 bases; bases with no gene match: 8. CDR3 in DNA: TGTGCCAGCAGTTCTCCCGGACAGGGCGGCTATGGCTACACCTTC. Its translation is CASSSPGQGGYGYTF.

V gene TRBV7-9 combines with J gene TRBJ2-5; D is possibly TRBD2 (6 bases). The CDR3 runs 15 residues. Trimming removed 1 base from V and 1 base from J, with 10 bases in between. The V gene's germline CDR1 is SEHNR and CDR2 FQNEAQ (reference sequence). The CDR3 DNA reads TGTGCCAGCAGCTTAGATGCGGGGCCCCAAGAGACCCAGTACTTC. Protein sequence: CASSLDAGPQETQYF. The complete variable domain, with remaining parts taken from reference TRBV7-9 and TRBJ2-5, reads DTGVSQNPRHKITKRGQNVTFRCDPISEHNRLYWYRQTLGQGPEFLTYFQNEAQLEKSRLLSDRFSAERPKGSFSTLEIQRTEQGDSAMYLCASSLDAGPQETQYFGPGTRLLVL.

This chain uses TRBV2 with TRBJ2-5; 7 bases fit TRBD1. V shed 3 bases and J 4 bases; nucleotides not matched to a gene: 5. CDR1 is SNHLY and CDR2 is FYNNEI in the germline V gene. CDR3 length: 14 amino acids. CDR3 in DNA: TGTGCCAGCAGTGATGTAGGGGGCGGAGAGACCCAGTACTTC. This gives the protein CASSDVGGGETQYF.

This sequence joins TRBV7-9 and TRBJ2-5; a possible D gene is TRBD2 (6 bases). This CDR3 is 14 amino acids long. From germline, CDR1 is SEHNR and CDR2 FQNEAQ (reference sequence). V was clipped by 1 base and J by 5 bases, with 11 bases between them. The chain's CDR3 is CASSLELSGETQYF. The DNA for the CDR3 is TGTGCCAGCAGCTTAGAGCTGAGCGGGGAGACCCAGTACTTC. Drawing the rest from reference TRBV7-9 and TRBJ2-5, the complete variable domain is DTGVSQNPRHKITKRGQNVTFRCDPISEHNRLYWYRQTLGQGPEFLTYFQNEAQLEKSRLLSDRFSAERPKGSFSTLEIQRTEQGDSAMYLCASSLELSGETQYFGPGTRLLVL.

The J gene is TRBJ2-7, the V gene TRBV7-8; D call uncertain. The CDR3 consists of 13 residues. The germline gives CDR1 SGHVS, CDR2 FQNEAQ. V was pared by 1 base and J by 0 bases, with 4 bases between. For the CDR3, the DNA is TGTGCCAGCAGCTTAGGAGTCTCCTACGAGCAGTACTTC. Translating it yields CASSLGVSYEQYF.

The CDR3 loop reads CATSREQGLFQPQHF. In DNA form, the CDR3 reads TGTGCCACCAGCAGAGAACAGGGTTTATTTCAGCCCCAGCATTTT. The V gene is TRBV15, the J gene TRBJ1-5, with a possible D match to TRBD1 (6 bases). CDR3 length: 15 amino acids. Germline CDR1 reads LNHNV; CDR2 reads YYDKDF (reference sequence). V was cut by 0 bases and J by 6 bases, with 12 bases left in between.

In this sample, this clone turned up once. J is TRBJ1-4 and V is TRBV7-8; D is ambiguous. This CDR3 contains 16 residues. Germline V gene sequence: CDR1 SGHVS, CDR2 FQNEAQ. Trimming left V 1 base short and J 7 bases short, with 16 bases between. CDR3 sequence reads: CASSLVGGLRGEKLFF. CDR3 coding DNA: TGTGCCAGCAGCTTAGTCGGAGGTCTACGGGGTGAAAAACTGTTTTTT.

J is TRBJ1-1 and V is TRBV5-6; TRBD1 matches 8 bases. J lost 0 bases, V lost 4 bases, and 5 bases had no gene match. Per the germline V gene, CDR1 is SGHDT and CDR2 is YYEEEE. This CDR3 has 15 amino acids. The CDR3 here is CASSIGQGLNTEAFF. CDR3 sequence (DNA): TGTGCCAGCAGCATCGGACAGGGATTGAACACTGAAGCTTTCTTT.

The rearrangement links TRBV5-1 to TRBJ1-1; perhaps TRBD1 as D (5 bases). The length of the CDR3 is 14 residues. V was shortened by 4 bases and J by 2 bases, with 12 bases between the two germline ends. CDR1 is SGHRS, CDR2 YFSETQ, per germline. This chain's CDR3 is CASSAGDFNTEAFF. CDR3 sequence (DNA): TGCGCCAGCAGCGCGGGGGACTTTAACACTGAAGCTTTCTTT.

This chain links TRBV5-1 with TRBJ2-1; TRBD2 aligns across 15 bases. CDR3 length: 17 amino acids. Germline lookup yields CDR1 SGHRS and CDR2 YFSETQ. With V trimmed by 0 bases and J by 10 bases, 8 bases remained unmatched. CDR3 region: CASSLGRTSGRAEEQFF. CDR3 DNA: TGCGCCAGCAGCTTGGGAAGGACTAGCGGGAGGGCCGAGGAGCAGTTCTTC.

There are a few counts of this clone. This rearrangement joins TRBV10-1 to TRBJ2-3; 9 bases map to TRBD1. CDR1 and CDR2 from the germline V gene are WNHNN and SYGVQD (reference sequence). V was pared by 3 bases and J by 2 bases, with 3 bases of the junction left unmatched. The CDR3 contains 15 residues. CDR3 sequence: CASSEGTGYTDTQYF. The CDR3 DNA is TGCGCCAGCAGTGAAGGGACAGGGTACACAGATACGCAGTATTTT.

The rearrangement joins TRBV29-1 to TRBJ2-5, with D unresolved. Germline values: CDR1 SQVTM, CDR2 ANQGSEA. The CDR3 runs 12 residues. Between the trimmed V and J ends, which lost 7 bases and 4 bases, there was a span of 13 bases. CDR3 in DNA: TGCAGCGCAACTGCGTCTCGAGAGACCCAGTACTTC. Its translation is CSATASRETQYF.

J is TRBJ2-5 and V is TRBV6-5; TRBD1 is a possible D gene (6 bases). Germline V gene lookup returns CDR1 MNHEY and CDR2 SVGAGI. The CDR3 is made up of 14 amino acids. Trimming took off 0 bases at V and 5 bases at J, with 10 bases between the two ends. The CDR3 is CASSYSRGWETQYF. The DNA of the CDR3 is TGTGCCAGCAGTTACTCCAGGGGTTGGGAGACCCAGTACTTC.

The V gene is TRBV5-6, the J gene TRBJ1-2; TRBD1 matches at 8 bases. Germline CDR1 is SGHDT and CDR2 is YYEEEE. The CDR3 sequence is 14 residues long. The V and J ends lost 6 bases and 2 bases, in that order; junction bases with no gene match: 6. The CDR3 protein is CASNRQGTNYGYTF. In DNA form, the CDR3 reads TGTGCCAGCAACCGACAGGGGACAAACTATGGCTACACCTTC.

The V and J genes are TRBV18 and TRBJ1-3; maybe TRBD1 (5 bases). Germline loops: CDR1 KGHSH, CDR2 LQKENI. Trimming stripped 0 bases from V and 2 bases from J, with 8 bases between. The CDR3 has 15 residues. The CDR3 protein is CASSPPGTPGNTIYF. The CDR3 coding sequence is TGTGCCAGCTCACCACCCGGGACGCCTGGAAACACCATATATTTT.